These 10 T cell receptor beta chains came from one sample sequenced in a study of T cells after yellow fever vaccination. MiXCR was run by TCRdb on the 5' RACE reads, yielding one entry per CDR3 protein. The data contain 350,000 or so distinct CDR3 sequences, roughly 8.3% of them singletons. The material was PBMCs, obtained around 45 days after the first yellow fever vaccination. These receptor sequences come from a man younger than 35 who received the YFV17D yellow fever vaccine.

The chain is built from TRBV7-8 and TRBJ1-3; no definite D call. Germline V CDR1 and CDR2: SGHVS, FQNEAQ. CDR3 length equals 15 residues. V was clipped by 3 bases and J by 3 bases, with 12 bases between them. CDR3 residues: CASSFLRHFGNTIYF. Here the CDR3 DNA reads TGTGCCAGCAGCTTCCTCAGACACTTTGGAAACACCATATATTTT.

The chain uses TRBV30 and TRBJ2-7; no firm D call. The germline V and J ends were trimmed by 3 bases and 2 bases, with 14 bases remaining between them. The CDR3 sequence is 14 residues long. Germline values: CDR1 GTSNPN, CDR2 SVGIG (reference sequence). DNA for the CDR3: TGTGCCTGGAGCCAGATTCCAAGCCCCTACGAGCAGTACTTC. Its protein product is CAWSQIPSPYEQYF.

This clonotype was picked up many times. The chain links TRBV5-1 to TRBJ2-1; no clear D. The CDR3 sequence is 12 residues long. V lost 2 bases to trimming and J lost 13 bases, with 13 bases between them. Looked up from germline, CDR1 is SGHRS and CDR2 is YFSETQ. The CDR3 DNA is TGCGCCAGCAGCTTCCTCAGTGATCAACAGTTCTTC. The encoded protein is CASSFLSDQQFF.

This clonotype was recorded many times. The chain links TRBV29-1 to TRBJ2-7; 11 bases map to TRBD1. Germline loops: CDR1 SQVTM, CDR2 ANQGSEA. The junction had 5 bases not matched to a gene; V was cut back by 6 bases and J by 7 bases. The CDR3 sequence is 12 residues long. For the CDR3, the DNA is TGCAGCGTAGGACAGGGGGCGGGAGAGCAGTACTTC. This codes for CSVGQGAGEQYF.

The table lists this clonotype with a few counts. This chain joins TRBV5-1 and TRBJ1-1; D may be TRBD1 (5 bases). V lost 0 bases to trimming and J lost 4 bases, with 13 bases between them. The CDR3 loop spans 15 amino acids. Germline values: CDR1 SGHRS, CDR2 YFSETQ. The CDR3 DNA sequence: TGCGCCAGCAGCTTGGCCGGAGGGGAGTTCACTGAAGCTTTCTTT. Translation gives CASSLAGGEFTEAFF.

This clonotype was seen repeatedly, ten times or more. The chain links TRBV28 to TRBJ2-5; 9 bases align to TRBD1. Germline CDR1 and CDR2: MDHEN and SYDVKM. CDR3 length: 17 residues. Losses at the gene ends were 2 bases for V and 4 bases for J; bases not matched to a gene: 11. CDR3 DNA: TGTGCCAGCAGTTTACCCTCCGGGACAGGGTTGGGAGAGACCCAGTACTTC. It is translated as CASSLPSGTGLGETQYF.

The chain is built from TRBV4-1 and TRBJ2-7; a weak D match, TRBD1 (5 bases). Trimming removed 4 bases from V and 1 base from J, with 14 bases in between. Germline lookup yields CDR1 MGHRA and CDR2 YSYEKL. The length of the CDR3 is 15 residues. Here the CDR3 reads CASSPVGQLSYEQYF. In DNA form, the CDR3 reads TGCGCCAGCAGCCCAGTGGGGCAGCTTTCCTACGAGCAGTACTTC.

CDR3 residues: CASRVGPATDTQYF. For the CDR3, the DNA is TGTGCCAGCAGAGTGGGACCGGCCACAGATACGCAGTATTTT. This chain joins TRBV6-1 and TRBJ2-3; D possibly uses TRBD1 or TRBD2 (5 bases each). Trimming removed 6 bases at V and 2 bases at J, with 12 bases between. Germline V gene sequence: CDR1 MNHNS, CDR2 SASEGT. CDR3 length: 14 amino acids.

This sequence joins TRBV12-3 or TRBV12-4 and TRBJ1-1, with D uncertain. V was pared by 5 bases and J by 1 base, with 8 bases between. The CDR3 runs to 13 residues. CDR3 residues: CASSPTENTEAFF. The CDR3 nucleotides are TGTGCCAGCAGTCCAACAGAGAACACTGAAGCTTTCTTT.

The chain employs TRBV13 and TRBJ1-2; 7 bases are a match to TRBD1. CDR1 PRHDT and CDR2 FYEKMQ come from the germline V gene (reference sequence). The length of the CDR3 is 15 residues. With V trimmed by 4 bases and J by 8 bases, 13 bases remained unmatched. The CDR3 DNA sequence: TGTGCCAGCAGCTCGTCCGGGACAGAAAGAGGGGGCTACACCTTC. This codes for CASSSSGTERGGYTF. The complete variable domain, with remaining parts taken from reference TRBV13 and TRBJ1-2, reads AAGVIQSPRHLIKEKRETATLKCYPIPRHDTVYWYQQGPGQDPQFLISFYEKMQSDKGSIPDRFSAQQFSDYHSELNMSSLELGDSALYFCASSSSGTERGGYTFGSGTRLTVV.